This TCR beta chain comes out of a study of CD8 T cells in Susac syndrome. General study results and limits: Clonal expansion of Susac CD8+ cells peaked in TEMRA cells, and it also peaked in active patients.

Regarding this clonotype: Antigen: not known.

Germline CDR1 is SEHNR and CDR2 is FQNEAQ (reference sequence). Between the trimmed V and J ends, which lost 5 bases and 2 bases, there was a span of 9 bases. The CDR3 is made up of 13 amino acids. When the RNA was reverse transcribed, random hexamers were used with an input of about 0.5 to 1 ug. The authors amplified TCR beta CDR3 across 54 Vbeta and 13 Jbeta using immunoSEQ multiplex PCR. TCRdb reprocessed the immunoSEQ multiplex PCR reads via MiXCR and lists one record per CDR3 protein. The data contain tens of thousands of distinct CDR3 sequences, about 95% of them singletons. This chain joins TRBV7-9 and TRBJ1-2; no clear D gene. The sample consisted of CD8+ T cells from PBMCs. This clonotype was sampled from a human donor with Susac syndrome. CDR3 DNA sequence: TGTGCCAGCAGCCGGGCAGGCAACTATGGCTACACCTTC. Protein product: CASSRAGNYGYTF.